Shown below are 23 T cell receptor beta chains from a single sample sequenced in a study of blood T cell repertoires in COVID-19. Only in-frame clones appear in the TCRdb table, and some are missing; sequencing was by immunoSEQ multiplex PCR. The profile shows fewer than 350,000 clones, around four fifths of them singletons. Sequenced material: peripheral blood. These receptors came from a woman in her forties or fifties with active or convalescent COVID-19.

The chain joins TRBV25-1 to TRBJ1-2; D remains unclear. The V gene's germline CDR1 is MGHDK and CDR2 SYGVNS. This CDR3 spans 13 amino acids. V lost 3 bases and J lost 3, with 8 bases in between. CDR3 bases: TGTGCCAGCAGTGACCGACACGACTATGGCTACACCTTC. Protein sequence: CASSDRHDYGYTF.

The gene calls are TRBV19 and TRBJ1-1; 9 nucleotides line up with TRBD1. The germline gives CDR1 LNHDA, CDR2 SQIVND (reference sequence). The CDR3 spans 15 residues. V shed 7 bases and J 3 bases; nucleotides not matched to a gene: 9. CDR3 protein: CASKAAGQGHTEAFF. The CDR3 coding sequence is TGTGCCAGTAAGGCCGCTGGACAGGGGCACACTGAAGCTTTCTTT.

This clone was recorded many times. The V call is TRBV7-2, the J call TRBJ2-2; a possible D gene is TRBD1 (5 bases). Trimming took off 8 bases at V and 0 bases at J, with 13 bases between the two ends. Germline V gene sequence: CDR1 SGHTA, CDR2 FQGNSA. The CDR3 loop spans 15 amino acids. The CDR3 DNA reads TGTGCCAGCGCCCTACAGGTCGCGAACACCGGGGAGCTGTTTTTT. Translated: CASALQVANTGELFF.

Written as DNA, the CDR3 is TGTGCCAGTAGGTTTGGGGGCGCGTTCACGAACACTGAAGCTTTCTTT. It is translated as CASRFGGAFTNTEAFF. The chain employs TRBV19 and TRBJ1-1; D may be TRBD1 (6 bases). Per the germline V gene, CDR1 is LNHDA and CDR2 is SQIVND (reference sequence). V was clipped by 6 bases and J by 1 base, with 18 bases between them. The CDR3 extends over 16 amino acids.

The chain carries TRBV5-4 and TRBJ2-6; 9 nucleotides line up with TRBD2. With V trimmed by 4 bases and J by 0 bases, 11 bases remained unmatched. The CDR3 consists of 19 residues. Germline CDR1 SGHNT, CDR2 YYREEE (reference sequence). CDR3 sequence (DNA): TGTGCCAGCAGCCCCGGGGTAGCGGGAGCAGGCTCTGGGGCCAACGTCCTGACTTTC. This encodes CASSPGVAGAGSGANVLTF.

Many counts were recorded for this clone. This chain joins TRBV2 and TRBJ1-2; 7 bases are shared with TRBD1. The CDR3 runs to 13 residues. Germline CDR1 and CDR2: SNHLY and FYNNEI. V shed 3 bases and J 2 bases; nucleotides not matched to a gene: 0. DNA of the CDR3: TGTGCCAGCAGTGAGACAGGGAACTATGGCTACACCTTC. It is translated as CASSETGNYGYTF.

Here the CDR3 DNA reads TGTGCCAGCTCACCCGGGGGAAGTGTAAGCAATCAGCCCCAGCATTTT. Protein sequence: CASSPGGSVSNQPQHF. The chain has TRBV18 and TRBJ1-5, with D possibly TRBD1 on 5 matching bases. V was pared by 3 bases and J by 1 base, with 13 bases between. The CDR3 consists of 16 residues. The germline V gene encodes CDR1 KGHSH and CDR2 LQKENI. Drawing the rest from reference TRBV18 and TRBJ1-5, the complete variable domain is NAGVMQNPRHLVRRRGQEARLRCSPMKGHSHVYWYRQLPEEGLKFMVYLQKENIIDESGMPKERFSAEFPKEGPSILRIQQVVRGDSAAYFCASSPGGSVSNQPQHFGDGTRLSIL.

The chain carries TRBV7-7 and TRBJ2-5, with 8 bases matching TRBD2. V trimming: 5 bases; J trimming: 4 bases; junction bases outside the gene matches: 12. The CDR3 covers 16 residues. From germline, CDR1 is SSHAT and CDR2 FNYEAQ (reference sequence). Written as DNA, the CDR3 is TGTGCCAGCAGCCCGACTAGCGCCCTTTCTGGAGAGACCCAGTACTTC. It is translated as CASSPTSALSGETQYF. The entire variable domain, with the rest obtained from reference TRBV7-7 and TRBJ2-5, is as follows: GAGVSQSPRYKVTKRGQDVTLRCDPISSHATLYWYQQALGQGPEFLTYFNYEAQPDKSGLPSDRFSAERPEGSISTLTIQRTEQRDSAMYRCASSPTSALSGETQYFGPGTRLLVL.

This clone is a singleton in its sample. The gene calls are TRBV6-5 and TRBJ2-1; 13 bases are a match to TRBD2. Germline V lookup: CDR1 MNHEY, CDR2 SVGAGI. The junction had 2 bases not matched to a gene; V was cut back by 6 bases and J by 6 bases. The CDR3 extends over 14 amino acids. In DNA form, the CDR3 reads TGTGCCAGCAGCAGGACTAGCGGGAGCAATGAGCAGTTCTTC. Amino acids: CASSRTSGSNEQFF.

This clone was found many times. V gene TRBV9 combines with J gene TRBJ2-1, with 8 bases aligning to TRBD2. Germline lookup yields CDR1 SGDLS and CDR2 YYNGEE. V was pared by 4 bases and J by 5 bases, with 8 bases of the junction left unmatched. This CDR3 contains 15 residues. CDR3 sequence (DNA): TGTGCCAGCAGCCCCCCGGTAGCGGGAAACAATGAGCAGTTCTTC. It specifies CASSPPVAGNNEQFF.

The rearrangement joins TRBV18 to TRBJ2-1; 11 positions match TRBD1. The germline CDR1 and CDR2 sequences are KGHSH and LQKENI. The CDR3 is 17 residues long. Trimming cost V 3 bases and J 8 bases; bases outside gene matches: 12. This CDR3 reads CASSPGTGGYTSYEQFF. The CDR3 DNA sequence: TGTGCCAGCTCACCGGGGACAGGGGGATATACGTCCTATGAGCAGTTCTTC.

This clone occurred a few times. The chain couples TRBV19 to TRBJ1-1; D is unclear. Trimming removed 2 bases from V and 6 bases from J, with 19 bases in between. CDR1 and CDR2 (germline): LNHDA, SQIVND (reference sequence). CDR3 length: 16 residues. CDR3 residues: CASSIYGGRVGAEAFF. DNA for the CDR3: TGTGCCAGTAGTATATATGGTGGGAGGGTTGGGGCTGAAGCTTTCTTT.

The V call is TRBV6-2 or TRBV6-3, the J call TRBJ2-3, with 8 bases lining up with TRBD2. Germline V gene sequence: CDR1 MNHEY, CDR2 SVGEGT. V shed 5 bases and J 2 bases; nucleotides not matched to a gene: 15. This CDR3 is 18 amino acids long. The CDR3 DNA is TGTGCCAGCAGTATTCCTTTCTTCGGGGGGGGGACCACAGATACGCAGTATTTT. Protein product: CASSIPFFGGGTTDTQYF.

This chain uses TRBV5-1 with TRBJ2-5; 7 nucleotides align to TRBD2. The CDR3 totals 14 residues. The germline CDR1 and CDR2 sequences are SGHRS and YFSETQ. Unmatched junction bases numbered 10, after V lost 5 bases and J lost 6 bases. CDR3 bases: TGCGCCAGCAGAGGCCTAGCGGAATCAAAGACCCAGTACTTC. Its protein is CASRGLAESKTQYF.

This sequence joins TRBV7-2 and TRBJ1-3; D gene ambiguous. The CDR3 is 15 amino acids. Trimming shortened V by 0 bases and J by 1 base, and 7 bases separated the two germline ends. The germline V gene encodes CDR1 SGHTA and CDR2 FQGNSA. The CDR3 loop reads CASSLARRSGNTIYF. DNA of the CDR3: TGTGCCAGCAGCTTAGCCCGGAGGTCTGGAAACACCATATATTTT.

The chain carries TRBV20-1 and TRBJ1-1; D is unclear. Germline-derived CDR1 and CDR2 are DFQATT and SNEGSKA (reference sequence). Trimming left V 2 bases short and J 4 bases short, with 2 bases between. The CDR3 sequence is 10 residues long. The CDR3 bases are TGCAGTGCTAGACTCACTGAAGCTTTCTTT. This translates into CSARLTEAFF.

V is TRBV5-8 and J is TRBJ2-3; D is undetermined. This CDR3 comprises 12 residues. Germline V lookup: CDR1 SGHTS, CDR2 YDEGEE. V lost 0 bases and J lost 3, with 2 bases in between. The CDR3 loop reads CASSLVTDTQYF. CDR3 nucleotide sequence: TGTGCCAGCAGCTTGGTAACAGATACGCAGTATTTT. The whole variable domain, remainder taken from reference TRBV5-8 and TRBJ2-3, is EAGVTQSPTHLIKTRGQQATLRCSPISGHTSVYWYQQALGLGLQFLLWYDEGEERNRGNFPPRFSGRQFPNYSSELNVNALELEDSALYLCASSLVTDTQYFGPGTRLTVL.

This clone was observed a single time. This chain links TRBV15 with TRBJ2-3; 7 bases line up with TRBD2. Losses at the gene ends were 1 base for V and 0 bases for J; bases not matched to a gene: 4. Germline V gene lookup returns CDR1 LNHNV and CDR2 YYDKDF (reference sequence). The CDR3 length is 16 residues. The CDR3 sequence is CATSRGEGSSTDTQYF. The CDR3 DNA sequence: TGTGCCACCAGCAGAGGGGAGGGGTCTAGCACAGATACGCAGTATTTT.

This clone was seen more than once but under ten times. The V gene is TRBV5-1, the J gene TRBJ2-1, with 9 bases that match TRBD2. The V gene's germline CDR1 is SGHRS and CDR2 YFSETQ. Trimming cost V 1 base and J 8 bases; bases outside gene matches: 4. This CDR3 is built from 14 residues. The DNA for the CDR3 is TGCGCCAGCAGCTTGCAGCGGGAGGTGGATGAGCAGTTCTTC. Translation: CASSLQREVDEQFF.

The CDR3 nucleotides are TGCAGTGCTAGTGAATTAAATGAGCAGTTCTTC. Translation: CSASELNEQFF. The gene calls are TRBV20-1 and TRBJ2-1; D unclear. The germline V and J ends were trimmed by 3 bases and 7 bases, with 7 bases remaining between them. CDR1 and CDR2 from the germline V gene are DFQATT and SNEGSKA (reference sequence). This CDR3 has 11 amino acids.

This chain joins TRBV12-5 and TRBJ2-1; 10 nucleotides agree with TRBD2. The CDR3 runs to 15 residues. Germline assignment: CDR1 LGHNT and CDR2 FRNRAP. V shed 3 bases, J shed 9 bases, and the junction held 8 bases outside the gene matches. The CDR3 nucleotides read TGTGCTAGTGGTTTATGGACTAGCGGTACCGGTGAGCAGTTCTTC. It codes for CASGLWTSGTGEQFF.

The chain joins TRBV18 to TRBJ2-1; D unclear. CDR1 and CDR2 (germline): KGHSH, LQKENI. Trimming cost V 3 bases and J 9 bases, with 15 bases left between them. The CDR3 is 14 residues long. DNA of the CDR3: TGTGCCAGCTCACCGGAAGGTTGGAGAGGTGAGCAGTTCTTC. Amino acid sequence: CASSPEGWRGEQFF.

This chain joins TRBV6-5 and TRBJ2-5, with D maybe TRBD2 (5 bases). V lost 7 bases, J lost 5 bases, and 17 bases lay in between. The CDR3 extends over 14 amino acids. Germline loops: CDR1 MNHEY, CDR2 SVGAGI. CDR3 in DNA: TGTGCCAGCACCCACTACGGGGTCTCGGAGACCCAGTACTTC. Translated, it gives CASTHYGVSETQYF.